This passage covers 4 T cell receptor beta chains from one sample sequenced in a study of T-cell reconstitution after alpha-beta-depleted transplantation in children. The TCRbeta library incorporated unique molecular identifiers. TCRdb reanalysed the PCR reads using MiXCR and keeps one entry per CDR3 protein. The table has about 340,000 distinct CDR3 sequences, 10% seen once; the top ten hold 2% to 3%. The sequences come from PBMCs from the stem cell graft donor, collected from the stem cell graft. The receptor source for this set is a human donor who donated a stem cell graft to a child with acute lymphoblastic leukemia.

The gene calls are TRBV3-1 and TRBJ2-1, with D possibly TRBD2 on 7 matching bases. Trimming took 4 bases from V and 1 from J, leaving 20 bases between them. Germline V gives CDR1 LGHDT, CDR2 YNNKEL (reference sequence). This CDR3 region has 18 residues. Here the CDR3 reads CASSPVRGAGPSYNEQFF. DNA for the CDR3: TGTGCCAGCAGCCCAGTACGGGGGGCGGGCCCGTCCTACAATGAGCAGTTCTTC.

This chain uses TRBV20-1 with TRBJ2-3; a possible D gene is TRBD2 (5 bases). V shed 5 bases and J shed 2 bases, with 17 bases lying between them. This CDR3 is 15 amino acids long. Germline CDR1 and CDR2: DFQATT and SNEGSKA (reference sequence). The CDR3 coding sequence is TGCAGTGCTCCTAGCCCAACTGACATCACAGATACGCAGTATTTT. It specifies CSAPSPTDITDTQYF.

This chain uses TRBV7-3 with TRBJ2-1; D not certain. Germline V gene lookup returns CDR1 SGHTA and CDR2 FQGTGA. Trimming left V 5 bases short and J 3 bases short, with 11 bases between. The CDR3 spans 14 residues. The CDR3 nucleotides read TGTGCCAGCAGCCCCGGTGCGAGCTACAATGAGCAGTTCTTC. Translated, it gives CASSPGASYNEQFF.

This clonotype has more than one count but fewer than ten. This chain links TRBV2 with TRBJ2-7; TRBD2 agrees at 7 bases. The ends lost 7 bases at V and 3 bases at J; junction bases unmatched: 6. The length of the CDR3 is 13 residues. CDR1 and CDR2 from the germline V gene are SNHLY and FYNNEI. As DNA, the CDR3 is TGTGCCAGCATAGGAGCGGGAAGCTACGAGCAGTACTTC. It is translated as CASIGAGSYEQYF. The whole variable domain, filled in from reference TRBV2 and TRBJ2-7, reads EPEVTQTPSHQVTQMGQEVILRCVPISNHLYFYWYRQILGQKVEFLVSFYNNEISEKSEIFDDQFSVERPDGSNFTLKIRSTKLEDSAMYFCASIGAGSYEQYFGPGTRLTVT.